This T cell receptor beta chain was observed in a study of cytomegalovirus exposure and HLA in healthy donors. Amplification used 60 Vbeta primers and 13 Jbeta primers. Assay used: immunoSEQ multiplex PCR; TCRdb lists only in-frame clones, some missing. The sample lists approximately 150,000 clones; 78% were seen once. J was trimmed by 6 bases and V by 4 bases; bases with no gene match: 9. CDR3 length: 16 residues. In germline, CDR1 is SGDLS, CDR2 YYNGEE. As concerns this clone: Its antigen remains unidentified.

Study observations and caveats: One later analysis reportedly identified an Asian-associated ancestry cluster that showed fewer N-insertions than the roughly 600-donor mean. Specificity of a few CMV-associated chains for CMV antigens was verified in vitro. The study reported that TCR beta sequences accurately predicted HLA-A and HLA-B alleles in most subjects. An assumption of roughly uniform sequencing depth across donors underlay the presence/absence analyses.

Sequenced input: PBMCs. The source of this sequence is a woman aged 45-59 years in good health and CMV-seropositive. The chain links TRBV9 to TRBJ1-5; the match to TRBD1 covers 11 bases. The DNA for the CDR3 is TGTGCCAGCAGCCCCACGGGACAGGGGGGAGCTCAGCCCCAGCATTTT. Its protein product is CASSPTGQGGAQPQHF.